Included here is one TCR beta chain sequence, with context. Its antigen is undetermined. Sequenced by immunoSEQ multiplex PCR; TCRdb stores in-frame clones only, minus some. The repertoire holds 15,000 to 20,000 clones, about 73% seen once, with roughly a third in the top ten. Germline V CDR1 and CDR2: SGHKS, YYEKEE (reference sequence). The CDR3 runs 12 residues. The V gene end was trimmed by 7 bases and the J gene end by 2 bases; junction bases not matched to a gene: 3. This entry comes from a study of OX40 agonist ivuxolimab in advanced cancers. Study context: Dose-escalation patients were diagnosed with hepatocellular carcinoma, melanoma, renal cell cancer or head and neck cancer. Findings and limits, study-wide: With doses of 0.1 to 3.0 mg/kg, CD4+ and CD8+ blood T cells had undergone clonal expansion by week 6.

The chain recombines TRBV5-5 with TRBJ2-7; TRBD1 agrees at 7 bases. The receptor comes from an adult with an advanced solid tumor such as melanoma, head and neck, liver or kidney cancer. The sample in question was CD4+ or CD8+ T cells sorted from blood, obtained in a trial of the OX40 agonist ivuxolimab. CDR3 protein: CASRQGAYEQYF. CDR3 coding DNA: TGTGCCAGCCGACAGGGTGCCTACGAGCAGTACTTC. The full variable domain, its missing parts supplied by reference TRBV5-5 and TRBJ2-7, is DAGVTQSPTHLIKTRGQQVTLRCSPISGHKSVSWYQQVLGQGPQFIFQYYEKEERGRGNFPDRFSARQFPNYSSELNVNALLLGDSALYLCASRQGAYEQYFGPGTRLTVT.